One sample yielded the 27 T cell receptor beta chains listed below, sequenced in a study of CD8+CD57+ T cells in acquired aplastic anemia. Genomic DNA was employed as the template in profiling TCR beta VDJ and CDR3. Each CDR3 protein gets one entry after TCRdb re-called the reads with MiXCR. Among under 200,000 distinct CDR3 sequences listed, 50% to 75% were seen once. The material sequenced was sorted CD4+, CD8+, or CD8+CD57+ T cells (not recorded which) from PBMCs. The receptor source for this set is a human donor with severe aplastic anemia or a healthy control (not recorded which).

The chain is built from TRBV29-1 and TRBJ1-1; the D is unclear. Germline CDR1 reads SQVTM; CDR2 reads ANQGSEA. The ends were cut back, 5 bases at V and 4 bases at J, with 5 bases in the middle. This CDR3 has 10 amino acids. CDR3 sequence: CSVRGTEAFF. CDR3 in DNA: TGCAGCGTTCGGGGCACTGAAGCTTTCTTT.

This chain connects TRBV6-5 to TRBJ2-7; no firm D call. This CDR3 spans 12 amino acids. V dropped 5 bases and J dropped 2 bases, with 7 bases sitting between them. Germline CDR1 MNHEY, CDR2 SVGAGI. CDR3 coding DNA: TGTGCCAGCAGTGATCTTCCCTACGAGCAGTACTTC. Translation gives CASSDLPYEQYF.

This chain connects TRBV10-3 to TRBJ1-2; TRBD1 agrees at 8 bases. This CDR3 is built from 11 residues. Looked up from germline, CDR1 is ENHRY and CDR2 is SYGVKD. J gave up 6 bases and V 11 bases, and 5 bases lay outside the gene matches. In nucleotides, the CDR3 is TGTGCCGCCTCAGGGGGCGATGGCTACACCTTC. Translating gives CAASGGDGYTF.

In this sample, this clonotype turned up a few times. The chain carries TRBV9 and TRBJ2-3, with no clear D. The CDR3 length is 13 residues. V lost 5 bases, J lost 2 bases, and 9 bases lay in between. The germline V gene has CDR1 SGDLS and CDR2 YYNGEE. DNA for the CDR3: TGTGCCAGCAGTGAGGCCCCCACAGATACGCAGTATTTT. As protein: CASSEAPTDTQYF.

The table lists this clonotype with many counts. J is TRBJ2-2 and V is TRBV4-1; D gene unclear. CDR1 is MGHRA, CDR2 YSYEKL, per germline. The CDR3 totals 15 residues. Trimming took off 2 bases at V and 3 bases at J, with 10 bases between the two ends. The CDR3 loop reads CASSQKWPYTGELFF. The DNA for the CDR3 is TGCGCCAGCAGCCAAAAGTGGCCGTACACCGGGGAGCTGTTTTTT.

On this clonotype: The junction departs from germline at one end; a sequencing error may be responsible. The V gene is TRBV2, the J gene TRBJ1-6; 7 bases fit TRBD1. Germline values: CDR1 SNHLY, CDR2 FYNNEI. This CDR3 has 15 residues. CDR3 DNA: TGTGCCAGCAGCTCCCAGGGGGTCTATAATTCACCCCCCCACTTT. Encoded protein: CASSSQGVYNSPPHF.

The genes are TRBV12-5 and TRBJ2-1, with TRBD1 matching over 7 bases. The CDR3 length is 12 residues. The germline CDR1 and CDR2 sequences are LGHNT and FRNRAP. Trimming removed 5 bases from V and 9 bases from J; junction bases left unmatched: 4. The DNA of the CDR3 is TGTGCTAGTGGTCCTCACAGGGGTGAGCAGTTCTTC. As protein: CASGPHRGEQFF. Combining the CDR3 with reference TRBV12-5 and TRBJ2-1 gives the whole variable domain DARVTQTPRHKVTEMGQEVTMRCQPILGHNTVFWYRQTMMQGLELLAYFRNRAPLDDSGMPKDRFSAEMPDATLATLKIQPSEPRDSAVYFCASGPHRGEQFFGPGTRLTVL.

V and J are TRBV29-1 and TRBJ2-3, with 12 bases that match TRBD2. The CDR3 consists of 15 residues. V trimming: 5 bases; J trimming: 1 base; junction bases outside the gene matches: 4. In germline, CDR1 is SQVTM, CDR2 ANQGSEA. CDR3: CSVRGLAGRTDTQYF. Here the CDR3 DNA reads TGCAGCGTTCGTGGACTAGCGGGACGCACAGATACGCAGTATTTT.

This clonotype was seen only a few times. The rearrangement links TRBV15 to TRBJ1-2; unclear D gene. V shed 5 bases and J shed 4 bases, with 11 bases lying between them. The CDR3 totals 13 residues. CDR1 LNHNV and CDR2 YYDKDF come from the germline V gene (reference sequence). The CDR3 here is CATSPGRLYGYTF. In DNA form, the CDR3 reads TGTGCCACCAGCCCGGGTCGTCTCTATGGCTACACCTTC.

This clonotype was seen ten or more times. The chain links TRBV7-3 to TRBJ2-2; D not resolved. The CDR3 covers 16 residues. The germline V gene encodes CDR1 SGHTA and CDR2 FQGTGA. Trimming removed 4 bases at V and 4 bases at J, with 16 bases between. As DNA, the CDR3 is TGTGCCAGCAGCTCCGGCCAAGAAATAGGCACCGGGGAGCTGTTTTTT. It is translated as CASSSGQEIGTGELFF.

The chain couples TRBV15 to TRBJ1-2; D might be TRBD1 (5 bases). The CDR3 is 17 residues long. Trimming took off 3 bases at V and 4 bases at J, with 21 bases between the two ends. The V gene's germline CDR1 is LNHNV and CDR2 YYDKDF (reference sequence). CDR3 in DNA: TGTGCCACCAGCAGTCCCAATTATGCCCGGGGGAGCTATGGCTACACCTTC. Amino acids: CATSSPNYARGSYGYTF.

V gene TRBV20-1 combines with J gene TRBJ2-7; the match to TRBD2 covers 9 bases. This CDR3 is built from 16 residues. Germline assignment: CDR1 DFQATT and CDR2 SNEGSKA (reference sequence). The V gene end was trimmed by 1 base and the J gene end by 3 bases; junction bases not matched to a gene: 10. For the CDR3, the DNA is TGCAGTGCTAGAGGAGGGCTAGCGGGGAGGCACTACGAGCAGTACTTC. Its protein is CSARGGLAGRHYEQYF.

The chain combines TRBV29-1 with TRBJ2-7; the D gene is possibly TRBD1 (5 bases). CDR1 is SQVTM, CDR2 ANQGSEA, per germline. The ends were cut back, 8 bases at V and 0 bases at J, with 17 bases in the middle. The CDR3 contains 14 residues. The CDR3 DNA reads as TGCAGCCATGGGGCAGGACCTACCTCCTACGAGCAGTACTTC. Protein sequence: CSHGAGPTSYEQYF.

The gene calls are TRBV27 and TRBJ1-2; D gene unclear. This CDR3 spans 14 amino acids. The ends were cut back, 6 bases at V and 4 bases at J, with 15 bases in the middle. In germline, CDR1 is MNHEY, CDR2 SMNVEV (reference sequence). CDR3 sequence (DNA): TGTGCCAGCAGCCGCCCCGGCGCTCCCTATGGCTACACCTTC. This sequence encodes CASSRPGAPYGYTF.

The V call is TRBV10-3, the J call TRBJ2-7; TRBD1 agrees at 7 bases. Germline assignment: CDR1 ENHRY and CDR2 SYGVKD. V shed 10 bases, J shed 6 bases, and the junction held 9 bases outside the gene matches. This CDR3 is 12 amino acids long. This CDR3 is CATRRQGAEQYF. CDR3 nucleotides: TGTGCCACCAGACGACAGGGAGCCGAGCAGTACTTC.

Details on this clonotype: This CDR3 is missing its conserved last phenylalanine or tryptophan, likely due to a read error. The chain recombines TRBV20-1 with TRBJ2-7, with D possibly being TRBD1 (6 bases). The CDR3 runs to 11 residues. Germline CDR1 is DFQATT and CDR2 is SNEGSKA (reference sequence). The ends were cut back, 5 bases at V and 4 bases at J, with 9 bases in the middle. CDR3: CSASTGYEQYL. CDR3 nucleotides: TGCAGTGCTTCTACAGGGTACGAGCAGTACTTA.

The chain joins TRBV12-3 or TRBV12-4 to TRBJ2-1; 15 bases are a match to TRBD2. V lost 7 bases to trimming and J lost 10 bases; unmatched junction nucleotides: 5. This CDR3 has 14 amino acids. The CDR3: CASNSGTSGGEQFF. Written as DNA, the CDR3 is TGTGCCAGCAACTCCGGGACTAGCGGGGGGGAGCAGTTCTTC.

The chain has TRBV20-1 and TRBJ2-1, with TRBD1 matching over 7 bases. The CDR3 length is 14 residues. The V gene's germline CDR1 is DFQATT and CDR2 SNEGSKA (reference sequence). The trim removed 0 bases at V and 15 bases at J, leaving 14 bases unmatched. The CDR3 region has the DNA TGCAGTGCTAGAGATGCAGGGGGAAGCAACGTGGTGTTCTTC. This sequence encodes CSARDAGGSNVVFF.

The genes are TRBV7-9 and TRBJ1-2; D ambiguous. V lost 5 bases, J lost 10 bases, and 14 bases lay in between. The CDR3 spans 12 residues. Looked up from germline, CDR1 is SEHNR and CDR2 is FQNEAQ (reference sequence). CDR3 sequence (DNA): TGTGCCAGCAGCGCACGGTCAACTGACTACACCTTC. Amino acids: CASSARSTDYTF.

V and J are TRBV2 and TRBJ2-3, with 9 bases that match TRBD2. V lost 4 bases, J lost 4 bases, and 3 bases stayed unmatched. The CDR3 contains 14 residues. The germline CDR1 and CDR2 sequences are SNHLY and FYNNEI. In nucleotides, the CDR3 is TGTGCCAGCAGTGGGGGCGGGGGGGCAGATACGCAGTATTTT. Its protein product is CASSGGGGADTQYF.

V is TRBV15 and J is TRBJ2-4; weak D call: TRBD1 (6 bases). CDR1 is LNHNV and CDR2 is YYDKDF in the germline V gene (reference sequence). This CDR3 has 20 residues. V was shortened by 0 bases and J by 0 bases, with 21 bases between the two germline ends. The CDR3 loop is CATSRDRATMAGAAKNIQYF. In DNA, the CDR3 is TGTGCCACCAGCAGAGATAGGGCTACTATGGCAGGGGCAGCCAAAAACATTCAGTACTTC.

This chain joins TRBV15 and TRBJ1-6; a weak D match, TRBD1 (5 bases). The germline CDR1 and CDR2 sequences are LNHNV and YYDKDF (reference sequence). The CDR3 loop spans 15 amino acids. V was pared by 1 base and J by 5 bases, with 9 bases between. CDR3 nucleotide sequence: TGTGCCACCAGCAGAGCCAGACAGAATAATTCACCCCTCCACTTT. Encoded protein: CATSRARQNNSPLHF.

Of note for this clonotype: At one end the junction does not follow the germline gene, possibly because of a read error. The rearrangement joins TRBV24-1 to TRBJ2-7, with TRBD1 identical over 7 bases. This CDR3 has 14 amino acids. CDR1 is KGHDR, CDR2 SFDVKD, per germline. CDR3 residues: CASSSRTGSYEQYF. DNA for the CDR3: TGTGCCAGCAGTTCCCGGACAGGATCCTACGAGCAGTACTTC.

The gene calls are TRBV14 and TRBJ2-7, with 9 bases matching TRBD1. Per germline, CDR1 SGHDN and CDR2 FVKESK. The CDR3 loop spans 16 amino acids. Trimming removed 0 bases from V and 4 bases from J; junction bases left unmatched: 7. The CDR3 nucleotides are TGTGCCAGCAGCCAAGACCCCCGGGACAGGGCGTACGAGCAGTACTTC. Translated, it gives CASSQDPRDRAYEQYF.

As to this clonotype: The CDR3 carries no conserved terminal phenylalanine or tryptophan, so it likely arises from a read error. The chain employs TRBV20-1 and TRBJ2-7; 11 bases map to TRBD1. Germline CDR1 DFQATT, CDR2 SNEGSKA (reference sequence). This CDR3 is built from 11 residues. The CDR3 here is CRAGQGDEQYL. The CDR3 DNA reads TGCAGGGCGGGACAGGGGGACGAGCAGTACCTC.

J is TRBJ2-1 and V is TRBV24-1; D unclear. Looked up from germline, CDR1 is KGHDR and CDR2 is SFDVKD. V lost 4 bases and J lost 9, with 15 bases in between. The CDR3 runs to 14 residues. Here the CDR3 DNA reads TGTGCCACCAGTGACTCCTACGGAACCAGTGAGCAGTTCTTC. This translates into CATSDSYGTSEQFF.

In this sample, this clonotype turned up many times. V gene TRBV10-3 combines with J gene TRBJ2-2; TRBD2 matches 12 bases. Germline-derived CDR1 and CDR2 are ENHRY and SYGVKD. V dropped 8 bases and J dropped 2; count of bases not matched to a gene: 6. The CDR3 is 16 residues long. DNA for the CDR3: TGTGCCATCCGAGAGACTAGCGGGAGAAACACCGGGGAGCTGTTTTTT. Protein product: CAIRETSGRNTGELFF.